Presented here are 30 T cell receptor beta chains from one specimen sequenced in a study of T cells in Graves' hyperthyroidism and ophthalmopathy. RNA transcripts provided the source from which TCR beta CDR3 regions were amplified. The TCR CDR3 first-round RT-PCR relied on the HTBI primer set. TCRdb re-called the multiplex PCR reads with MiXCR, one entry per CDR3 protein. The sample lists approximately 510,000 distinct CDR3 sequences, less than 25% occurring once. Sequencing input: blood. The receptors originated from a man aged 18 to 30 with Graves' hyperthyroidism.

The chain is built from TRBV12-5 and TRBJ1-1; D not resolved. Germline assignment: CDR1 LGHNT and CDR2 FRNRAP. Trimming removed 5 bases from V and 3 bases from J, with 13 bases in between. The CDR3 consists of 14 residues. This CDR3 reads CASGAVDGYTEAFF. CDR3 coding DNA: TGTGCTAGTGGTGCTGTTGACGGTTACACTGAAGCTTTCTTT. Full variable domain (outside the CDR3, taken from reference TRBV12-5 and TRBJ1-1): DARVTQTPRHKVTEMGQEVTMRCQPILGHNTVFWYRQTMMQGLELLAYFRNRAPLDDSGMPKDRFSAEMPDATLATLKIQPSEPRDSAVYFCASGAVDGYTEAFFGQGTRLTVV.

This clonotype was recorded a few times. The chain has TRBV24-1 and TRBJ2-7; D perhaps matches TRBD1 (5 bases). With 3 bases removed from V and 1 base from J, the gap between germline ends came to 15 bases. This CDR3 comprises 16 residues. CDR1 is KGHDR and CDR2 is SFDVKD in the germline V gene. The CDR3 DNA reads as TGTGCCACCAGTGATCCCAGGAAAAGGGGATCCTACGAGCAGTACTTC. It specifies CATSDPRKRGSYEQYF.

This clonotype was recorded at least ten times. One junction end disagrees with the germline gene, perhaps due to a read error. The rearrangement joins TRBV28 to TRBJ1-1; TRBD1 aligns across 11 bases. This CDR3 comprises 16 residues. The V gene's germline CDR1 is MDHEN and CDR2 SYDVKM. As DNA, the CDR3 is TGTGCCAGCAGACCGTCCCGGACAGGGGGCAACACTAAAGCTTTCTTT. Protein product: CASRPSRTGGNTKAFF.

The chain carries TRBV20-1 and TRBJ1-2, with 12 bases fitting TRBD1. V gave up 0 bases and J gave up 4 bases; unmatched junction bases: 21. Germline CDR1 reads DFQATT; CDR2 reads SNEGSKA (reference sequence). This CDR3 comprises 21 residues. The CDR3 DNA is TGCAGTGCTAGAGAACCCGGGCTTCGTTCCCGGGACAGGGGGCTGTTCTATGGCTACACCTTC. Protein product: CSAREPGLRSRDRGLFYGYTF.

The chain couples TRBV30 to TRBJ1-6; D is perhaps TRBD1 (5 bases). Between the trimmed V and J ends, which lost 5 bases and 7 bases, there was a span of 12 bases. This CDR3 spans 13 amino acids. Germline CDR1 reads GTSNPN; CDR2 reads SVGIG (reference sequence). The CDR3 DNA follows: TGTGCCTGGCTGGGGGGACTGAATTCACCCCTCCACTTT. Amino acid sequence: CAWLGGLNSPLHF.

The chain joins TRBV12-3 or TRBV12-4 to TRBJ1-5; 7 positions match TRBD1. This CDR3 comprises 14 residues. V was pared by 4 bases and J by 11 bases, with 11 bases of the junction left unmatched. CDR3 in amino acids: CASSSRQGALAQHF. The CDR3 region has the DNA TGTGCCAGCAGTTCTCGACAGGGTGCTTTAGCCCAGCATTTT.

The chain has TRBV20-1 and TRBJ2-7; D ambiguous. Germline-derived CDR1 and CDR2 are DFQATT and SNEGSKA (reference sequence). The CDR3 has 12 amino acids. V was clipped by 3 bases and J by 5 bases, with 11 bases between them. For the CDR3, the DNA is TGCAGTGCTAGTGACATCACGGACGAGCAGTACTTC. It codes for CSASDITDEQYF.

The sample holds a few counts of this clonotype. The chain joins TRBV9 to TRBJ2-7; D not certain. The CDR3 loop spans 15 amino acids. Trimming stripped 4 bases from V and 1 base from J, with 15 bases between. The V gene's germline CDR1 is SGDLS and CDR2 YYNGEE. In nucleotides, the CDR3 is TGTGCCAGCAGCCTCGCACCAGGCGGATCCTACGAGCAGTACTTC. Its protein product is CASSLAPGGSYEQYF.

This clonotype was counted only a few times. The rearrangement uses TRBV6-1 and TRBJ2-7; 8 bases map to TRBD1. Unmatched junction bases numbered 10, after V lost 10 bases and J lost 2 bases. Germline-derived CDR1 and CDR2 are MNHNS and SASEGT. The CDR3 loop spans 14 amino acids. The CDR3 here is CATKNRDRTYEQYF. The CDR3 nucleotides are TGTGCCACCAAAAACCGGGACAGGACCTACGAGCAGTACTTC.

This clonotype appeared many times. The rearrangement joins TRBV20-1 to TRBJ2-7, with a tentative D call TRBD1 (6 bases). The germline V gene has CDR1 DFQATT and CDR2 SNEGSKA (reference sequence). V dropped 4 bases and J dropped 5 bases, with 15 bases sitting between them. The CDR3 length is 13 residues. Here the CDR3 reads CSANRDTTDEQYF. CDR3 DNA sequence: TGCAGTGCTAACCGGGACACCACCGACGAGCAGTACTTC.

This clonotype was seen at least ten times. The CDR3 DNA reads TGCGCCAGCAGCCAAGAAGGCAGGCCTTACACTGAAGCTTTCTTT. It specifies CASSQEGRPYTEAFF. The rearrangement joins TRBV4-1 to TRBJ1-1, with unresolved D. This CDR3 region has 15 residues. Between the trimmed V and J ends, which lost 0 bases and 3 bases, there was a span of 11 bases. Germline V gene data show CDR1 as MGHRA and CDR2 as YSYEKL.

This chain uses TRBV27 with TRBJ2-6; D unclear. CDR3 length: 16 amino acids. Per germline, CDR1 MNHEY and CDR2 SMNVEV (reference sequence). V dropped 4 bases and J dropped 2 bases, with 12 bases sitting between them. CDR3 sequence (DNA): TGTGCCAGCAGTTCCAGACGGACGGCTGGGGCCAACGTCCTGACTTTC. Translation gives CASSSRRTAGANVLTF. The full variable domain, with the rest looked up from reference TRBV27 and TRBJ2-6, is EAQVTQNPRYLITVTGKKLTVTCSQNMNHEYMSWYRQDPGLGLRQIYYSMNVEVTDKGDVPEGYKVSRKEKRNFPLILESPSPNQTSLYFCASSSRRTAGANVLTFGAGSRLTVL.

There are many counts of this clonotype. This sequence joins TRBV27 and TRBJ2-7; D may be TRBD2 (6 bases). This CDR3 contains 15 residues. Trimming pared 2 bases from V and 6 bases from J, leaving 17 bases between. CDR1 and CDR2 (germline): MNHEY, SMNVEV (reference sequence). CDR3 region: CASSLDSGTSPEQYF. CDR3 coding DNA: TGTGCCAGCAGTTTAGATTCGGGGACTTCGCCCGAGCAGTACTTC.

Worth noting for this clonotype: A much larger clone differs by one base, so this may be a read error. The rearrangement uses TRBV28 and TRBJ1-5; D gene uncertain. The CDR3 spans 15 residues. CDR1 is MDHEN and CDR2 is SYDVKM in the germline V gene. V gave up 3 bases and J gave up 5 bases, with 14 bases separating them. The CDR3 sequence is CASSLAGMGDQPQHF. As DNA, the CDR3 is TGTGCCAGCAGTTTGGCGGGGATGGGCGATCAGCCCCAGCATTTT.

This clonotype came up many times. V is TRBV25-1 and J is TRBJ2-5; the D call may be TRBD1 or TRBD2 (5 bases each). V lost 6 bases and J 1 base, leaving 15 bases between the germline ends. The CDR3 is 15 residues long. Germline V gene lookup returns CDR1 MGHDK and CDR2 SYGVNS. CDR3 residues: CASRRGTGSQETQYF. The CDR3 DNA sequence: TGTGCCAGCAGGAGGGGTACGGGGTCCCAAGAGACCCAGTACTTC.

This clonotype was seen ten or more times. The chain uses TRBV27 and TRBJ1-1; TRBD1 aligns across 7 bases. Germline V gene lookup returns CDR1 MNHEY and CDR2 SMNVEV (reference sequence). The CDR3 covers 15 residues. Losses at the gene ends were 5 bases for V and 6 bases for J; bases not matched to a gene: 12. The CDR3 reads CASSVHPQGLSEAFF. The CDR3 DNA is TGTGCCAGCAGTGTCCACCCACAGGGGTTATCTGAAGCTTTCTTT.

This clonotype was observed many times. The chain employs TRBV3-1 and TRBJ2-5; TRBD2 aligns across 7 bases. With 4 bases clipped from V and 4 bases from J, the junction kept 6 bases outside the gene matches. This CDR3 is 14 amino acids long. Germline V gene data show CDR1 as LGHDT and CDR2 as YNNKEL (reference sequence). CDR3 amino acids: CASSRMGRGETQYF. The CDR3 DNA reads as TGTGCCAGCAGCCGAATGGGGAGGGGAGAGACCCAGTACTTC.

This clonotype has only a few counts. This chain uses TRBV11-1 with TRBJ1-1, with 7 nucleotides matching TRBD1. The CDR3 runs 17 residues. Germline CDR1 SGHAT, CDR2 FQDESV (reference sequence). Trimming cost V 5 bases and J 6 bases; bases outside gene matches: 18. CDR3 loop: CASSPKGAPGFMAEAFF. The CDR3 region has the DNA TGTGCCAGCAGCCCCAAGGGGGCTCCCGGGTTCATGGCTGAAGCTTTCTTT.

The chain links TRBV7-2 to TRBJ2-5; D uncertain. This CDR3 is built from 12 residues. Germline CDR1 is SGHTA and CDR2 is FQGNSA. V dropped 4 bases and J dropped 7 bases, with 10 bases sitting between them. The CDR3 sequence: CASSSPTGTQYF. The CDR3 nucleotides read TGTGCCAGCAGCTCCCCCACCGGGACCCAGTACTTC.

This clonotype was observed at least ten times. The genes are TRBV7-9 and TRBJ2-7; D possibly corresponds to TRBD2 (6 bases). V gave up 1 base and J gave up 3 bases, with 10 bases separating them. CDR3 length: 14 amino acids. Per the germline V gene, CDR1 is SEHNR and CDR2 is FQNEAQ (reference sequence). CDR3 bases: TGTGCCAGCAGCTTAGAGGACGGGAGCTACGAGCAGTACTTC. Translation: CASSLEDGSYEQYF.

The rearrangement joins TRBV12-3 or TRBV12-4 to TRBJ2-2; D not certain. The length of the CDR3 is 15 residues. The ends were cut back, 1 base at V and 7 bases at J, with 13 bases in the middle. The DNA for the CDR3 is TGTGCCAGCAGTTTAGTCGGCCCAACGGGCGGGGAGCTGTTTTTT. Its protein is CASSLVGPTGGELFF.

This clonotype was recorded many times. V and J are TRBV6-1 and TRBJ2-5; D is possibly TRBD1 (6 bases). The CDR3 spans 16 residues. The germline gives CDR1 MNHNS, CDR2 SASEGT. V gave up 4 bases and J gave up 5 bases, with 20 bases separating them. The CDR3 coding sequence is TGTGCCAGCAGTGGACAGGATGGGGACCCCTGGGAGACCCAGTACTTC. Translated: CASSGQDGDPWETQYF.

J is TRBJ2-7 and V is TRBV4-2, with TRBD2 matching 12 bases. V shed 4 bases, J shed 4 bases, and the junction held 8 bases outside the gene matches. Per germline, CDR1 LGHNA and CDR2 YNFKEQ. The CDR3 runs to 16 residues. The CDR3 DNA is TGTGCCAGCAGCCTATCACTAGCGGGGGGTTCGTACGAGCAGTACTTC. Amino acids: CASSLSLAGGSYEQYF.

This clonotype has ten or more counts. The rearrangement joins TRBV4-1 to TRBJ1-1; 10 nucleotides align to TRBD1. Losses at the gene ends were 5 bases for V and 3 bases for J; bases not matched to a gene: 3. CDR3 length equals 14 residues. From germline, CDR1 is MGHRA and CDR2 YSYEKL. The chain's CDR3 is CASSDRGPHTEAFF. As DNA, the CDR3 is TGCGCCAGCAGCGACAGGGGGCCGCACACTGAAGCTTTCTTT.

This clonotype was seen ten or more times. The rearrangement uses TRBV12-3 or TRBV12-4 and TRBJ1-5; 8 bases map to TRBD1. V trimming: 5 bases; J trimming: 6 bases; junction bases outside the gene matches: 9. The CDR3 has 15 residues. As DNA, the CDR3 is TGTGCCAGCAGTCACACAGGGGGAACGGGTCAGCCCCAGCATTTT. It specifies CASSHTGGTGQPQHF.

Many counts were recorded for this clonotype. The chain recombines TRBV5-1 with TRBJ1-3; possible D gene TRBD1, 6 bases. This CDR3 comprises 14 residues. The germline V gene encodes CDR1 SGHRS and CDR2 YFSETQ. V was trimmed by 5 bases and J by 2 bases, leaving 11 bases between them. DNA for the CDR3: TGCGCCAGCAGACCCGCAGGGGCTGGAAACACCATATATTTT. It encodes CASRPAGAGNTIYF.

This clonotype was detected ten times or more. This chain connects TRBV6-4 to TRBJ2-5, with 13 bases lining up with TRBD2. Germline V gene lookup returns CDR1 MRHNA and CDR2 SNTAGT. CDR3 length: 18 amino acids. Trimming cost V 1 base and J 1 base; bases outside gene matches: 6. Here the CDR3 reads CASSDFRTSGGGQETQYF. The CDR3 DNA follows: TGTGCCAGCAGTGACTTTCGAACTAGCGGGGGGGGCCAAGAGACCCAGTACTTC.

This clonotype was counted a single time. This could be a read error, since a much larger clone is one nucleotide away. V usage is TRBV28 and J usage is TRBJ2-2; D tentatively fits TRBD1 or TRBD2 (6 bases each). The CDR3 sequence is 14 residues long. Germline lookup yields CDR1 MDHEN and CDR2 SYDVKM. The chain's CDR3 is CASMGGPNTGELCF. CDR3 in DNA: TGTGCCAGCATGGGGGGCCCGAACACCGGGGAGCTGTGTTTT. Full variable domain (remainder filled in from reference TRBV28 and TRBJ2-2): DVKVTQSSRYLVKRTGEKVFLECVQDMDHENMFWYRQDPGLGLRLIYFSYDVKMKEKGDIPEGYSVSREKKERFSLILESASTNQTSMYLCASMGGPNTGELCFGEGSRLTVL.

The chain joins TRBV6-2 or TRBV6-3 to TRBJ1-5, with 7 bases that match TRBD1. Per the germline V gene, CDR1 is MNHEY and CDR2 is SVGEGT. The CDR3 covers 14 residues. J lost 4 bases, V lost 6 bases, and 6 bases had no gene match. The CDR3 region has the DNA TGTGCCAGCAGGTCCGCACAGGGGAATCAGCCCCAGCATTTT. Its protein product is CASRSAQGNQPQHF.

There are many counts of this clonotype. The chain is built from TRBV19 and TRBJ2-7; D gene ambiguous. Looked up from germline, CDR1 is LNHDA and CDR2 is SQIVND (reference sequence). Trimming cost V 3 bases and J 1 base, with 16 bases left between them. This CDR3 region has 16 residues. The CDR3 DNA reads as TGTGCCAGTAGTATGCCAGTATGGTCAGCTTCCTACGAGCAGTACTTC. Translation: CASSMPVWSASYEQYF.